This T cell receptor beta chain was sequenced during a study of spatial heterogeneity in lung cancer. Points from the study as a whole: Expanded tumor TCRs that were ubiquitous appeared in blood more at resection than follow-up.

One entry per CDR3 protein results from TCRdb running MiXCR on the 5' RACE reads. Of tens of thousands of distinct CDR3 sequences in the sample, approximately 12% were seen once. The CDR3 consists of 16 residues. Looked up from germline, CDR1 is SGHTA and CDR2 is FQGNSA. J gave up 3 bases and V 4 bases, and 9 bases lay outside the gene matches. This clonotype was observed a handful of times. Its antigen remains unknown. Time point described: sample taken at primary tumor resection. Unsorted samples of tumor, nontumor lung or frozen PBMC had their whole RNA sequenced. This specimen was PBMCs, taken at surgery. The chain joins TRBV7-2 to TRBJ2-1; 7 bases fit TRBD1. The TCR comes from a male donor with early-stage non-small cell lung cancer. This chain's CDR3 is CASSSLQGPRYNEQFF. The DNA for the CDR3 is TGTGCCAGCAGCTCTCTACAGGGGCCCCGCTACAATGAGCAGTTCTTC. Drawing the rest from reference TRBV7-2 and TRBJ2-1, the complete variable domain is GAGVSQSPSNKVTEKGKDVELRCDPISGHTALYWYRQSLGQGLEFLIYFQGNSAPDKSGLPSDRFSAERTGGSVSTLTIQRTQQEDSAVYLCASSSLQGPRYNEQFFGPGTRLTVL.